The 23 T cell receptor beta chains below come from one sample, sequenced in a study of graft-versus-host responses after intestinal transplantation. Responders (about 200,000, CFSE-labeled) met about 200,000 stimulators that were irradiated and violet-dye-labeled. Sequencing was performed with immunoSEQ multiplex PCR; in TCRdb, only in-frame clones are kept and a portion is missing. The profile shows roughly 6,900 clones, 24% of them singletons. The sequences come from alloreactive CD8+ T cells from a mixed lymphocyte reaction culture, collected before transplantation. Subset denoted: CFSE-low proliferating T cells sorted from roughly six-day pre-transplant mixed lymphocyte reaction (GvH or HvG direction). These receptors were taken from a human patient who was an organ donor for intestinal transplantation.

This clone came up a few times. This chain uses TRBV7-6 with TRBJ2-2; a weak D match, TRBD2 (6 bases). Between the trimmed V and J ends, which lost 3 bases and 1 base, there was a span of 12 bases. The germline CDR1 and CDR2 sequences are SGHVS and FNYEAQ. This CDR3 spans 16 amino acids. The CDR3, as DNA: TGTGCCAGCAGCTTGTGGGACTTGGGGAACACCGGGGAGCTGTTTTTT. Translation: CASSLWDLGNTGELFF.

The rearrangement uses TRBV4-3 and TRBJ2-7, with D possibly matching TRBD2 (6 bases). The CDR3 is 13 residues long. The V gene lost 1 base and the J gene lost 5 bases, with 9 bases spanning the gap. CDR1 is LGHNA, CDR2 YSLEER, per germline. The CDR3 bases are TGCGCCAGCAGCCAAGGACTAGTCCACGAGCAGTACTTC. Translation gives CASSQGLVHEQYF.

The rearrangement uses TRBV7-8 and TRBJ1-2; TRBD1 matches at 8 bases. Trimming cost V 5 bases and J 0 bases; bases outside gene matches: 2. The CDR3 is 14 residues long. Germline-derived CDR1 and CDR2 are SGHVS and FQNEAQ. CDR3 sequence: CASSGTGTNYGYTF. For the CDR3, the DNA is TGTGCCAGCAGCGGGACAGGAACTAACTATGGCTACACCTTC.

By proportion, this clone is medium-sized (0.01 to 0.1%). The genes are TRBV27 and TRBJ1-5, with TRBD1 matching over 9 bases. V lost 5 bases to trimming and J lost 5 bases; unmatched junction nucleotides: 7. The CDR3 runs 15 residues. The germline V gene has CDR1 MNHEY and CDR2 SMNVEV (reference sequence). DNA of the CDR3: TGTGCCAGCAGTGACCGGACAGGGGTTGATCAGCCCCAGCATTTT. Encoded protein: CASSDRTGVDQPQHF.

This clone is deemed medium-sized. V usage is TRBV4-2 and J usage is TRBJ2-1, with 13 nucleotides matching TRBD2. V was clipped by 3 bases and J by 1 base; unmatched bases: 6. The CDR3 extends over 18 amino acids. CDR1 is LGHNA and CDR2 is YNFKEQ in the germline V gene. The CDR3 reads CASSHGLAGDPSYNEQFF. The CDR3, as DNA: TGTGCCAGCAGCCACGGACTAGCGGGAGACCCATCCTACAATGAGCAGTTCTTC.

About this clone: Additional DNA sequences in this sample encode the identical CDR3. The CDR3 coding sequence is TGTGCCAGCAGTCCCCGGGGGGGGCCCACCGGGGAGCTGTTTTTT. Translated: CASSPRGGPTGELFF. This chain links TRBV27 with TRBJ2-2; 8 nucleotides align to TRBD2. The CDR3 loop spans 15 amino acids. The germline gives CDR1 MNHEY, CDR2 SMNVEV (reference sequence). V was pared by 5 bases and J by 4 bases, with 6 bases of the junction left unmatched.

In this sample, this clone turned up a few times. J is TRBJ2-1 and V is TRBV6-5; TRBD2 matches 8 bases. Trimming took 5 bases from V and 5 from J; bases not matched to a gene: 2. The CDR3 length is 13 residues. Germline CDR1 reads MNHEY; CDR2 reads SVGAGI. The DNA for the CDR3 is TGTGCCAGCAGTATACTAGCGGACAATGAGCAGTTCTTC. The encoded protein is CASSILADNEQFF.

This clone was seen at least ten times. The chain joins TRBV7-2 to TRBJ1-2; no definite D call. The ends were cut back, 0 bases at V and 1 base at J, with 0 bases in the middle. Germline CDR1 is SGHTA and CDR2 is FQGNSA. The CDR3 has 12 residues. The CDR3 region has the DNA TGTGCCAGCAGCTTAGCTAACTATGGCTACACCTTC. Translating gives CASSLANYGYTF.

As concerns this clone: Sequence at one end of the junction differs from germline and may be a read error. The chain has TRBV7-2 and TRBJ2-7; 10 bases agree with TRBD2. The CDR3 totals 18 residues. CDR1 is SGHTA and CDR2 is FQGNSA in the germline V gene. The CDR3 here is CASSQDRPTLAGVYEQYF. As DNA, the CDR3 is TGCGCCAGCAGCCAAGATCGCCCTACGCTAGCGGGAGTCTACGAGCAGTACTTC.

This clone was recorded a few times. V is TRBV15 and J is TRBJ2-7, with D perhaps TRBD2 (5 bases). The germline V gene has CDR1 LNHNV and CDR2 YYDKDF (reference sequence). The length of the CDR3 is 19 residues. The V gene lost 0 bases and the J gene lost 2 bases, with 23 bases spanning the gap. The CDR3, as DNA: TGTGCCACCAGCAGAGAGAGGGATTTGGACTCAGGTGGCCCCTACGAGCAGTACTTC. Its protein product is CATSRERDLDSGGPYEQYF.

As concerns this clone: Relative to the germline gene, one junction end is altered; a read error may explain this. The J gene is TRBJ1-5, the V gene TRBV27; TRBD1 is a possible D gene (6 bases). CDR1 is MNHEY, CDR2 SMNVEV, per germline (reference sequence). The CDR3 is made up of 13 amino acids. The CDR3 loop reads CASPRGLNRPQHF. The CDR3 DNA reads as TGTGCCAGCCCCAGGGGCCTTAATCGGCCCCAGCATTTC.

A word on this clone: Germline and junction disagree at one end, which may indicate a read error. The V call is TRBV6-1, the J call TRBJ2-5, with a possible D match to TRBD2 (5 bases). This CDR3 is built from 17 residues. Germline CDR1 and CDR2: MNHNS and SASEGT. The CDR3 DNA follows: TGTGCCATCAGTGAGAGGGAAGAGGGAGCAACGTCAGAGACCCAGTACTTC. This codes for CAISEREEGATSETQYF.

This clone occurred a few times. This chain links TRBV10-3 with TRBJ1-2; D ambiguous. Germline CDR1 ENHRY, CDR2 SYGVKD. Trimming shortened V by 0 bases and J by 0 bases, and 11 bases separated the two germline ends. The CDR3 has 16 amino acids. CDR3 bases: TGTGCCATCAGTGAGTCTGTGGGGAGTTCTAACTATGGCTACACCTTC. This encodes CAISESVGSSNYGYTF.

This rearrangement joins TRBV7-2 to TRBJ2-7; 7 bases are a match to TRBD1. The CDR3 is 15 amino acids. Germline CDR1 and CDR2: SGHTA and FQGNSA. V was pared by 0 bases and J by 1 base, with 3 bases of the junction left unmatched. The CDR3 bases are TGTGCCAGCAGCTTAGCAGGGGACAGTTCCTACGAGCAGTACTTC. This gives the protein CASSLAGDSSYEQYF. Together with reference TRBV7-2 and TRBJ2-7, the CDR3 gives the full variable domain: GAGVSQSPSNKVTEKGKDVELRCDPISGHTALYWYRQSLGQGLEFLIYFQGNSAPDKSGLPSDRFSAERTGGSVSTLTIQRTQQEDSAVYLCASSLAGDSSYEQYFGPGTRLTVT.

By share, this clone counts as medium-sized. The CDR3 spells CASSLTGLVFDEQFF. CDR3 nucleotides: TGTGCCAGCAGCTTGACGGGACTAGTTTTCGATGAGCAGTTCTTC. This sequence joins TRBV27 and TRBJ2-1, with TRBD2 matching 8 bases. Per the germline V gene, CDR1 is MNHEY and CDR2 is SMNVEV (reference sequence). The CDR3 contains 15 residues. The trim removed 6 bases at V and 8 bases at J, leaving 12 bases unmatched.

This clone was detected a few times. The chain has TRBV7-2 and TRBJ2-5; a possible D gene is TRBD1 (6 bases). The CDR3 totals 13 residues. The V gene's germline CDR1 is SGHTA and CDR2 FQGNSA. Trimming removed 6 bases from V and 5 bases from J, with 13 bases in between. CDR3: CASRYRVGETQYF. CDR3 bases: TGTGCCAGCAGATACAGGGTGGGGGAGACCCAGTACTTC.

This clone was counted between two and nine times. The gene calls are TRBV27 and TRBJ2-7, with 16 positions matching TRBD2. Germline assignment: CDR1 MNHEY and CDR2 SMNVEV (reference sequence). The trim removed 6 bases at V and 0 bases at J, leaving 8 bases unmatched. The CDR3 extends over 18 amino acids. Written as DNA, the CDR3 is TGTGCCAGCAGCCCGGGACTAGCGGGAGGGGGGCACTCCTACGAGCAGTACTTC. Protein sequence: CASSPGLAGGGHSYEQYF.

This clone occurred a few times. The rearrangement uses TRBV7-2 and TRBJ2-7; TRBD1 might be the D (5 bases). Germline loops: CDR1 SGHTA, CDR2 FQGNSA. The CDR3 loop spans 17 amino acids. V gave up 1 base and J gave up 2 bases, with 18 bases separating them. The CDR3 DNA follows: TGTGCCAGCAGCTTAGGGGTGGGGTTGGGGCCGCCCTACGAGCAGTACTTC. Its protein is CASSLGVGLGPPYEQYF.

This clone appeared a few times. The chain links TRBV7-2 to TRBJ2-3, with 11 bases lining up with TRBD2. This CDR3 spans 17 amino acids. Trimming cost V 0 bases and J 0 bases; bases outside gene matches: 2. Per the germline V gene, CDR1 is SGHTA and CDR2 is FQGNSA. The CDR3 DNA follows: TGTGCCAGCAGCTTAGCTAGCGGGAGGGGTAGCACAGATACGCAGTATTTT. It translates to CASSLASGRGSTDTQYF. Drawing the rest from reference TRBV7-2 and TRBJ2-3, the complete variable domain is GAGVSQSPSNKVTEKGKDVELRCDPISGHTALYWYRQSLGQGLEFLIYFQGNSAPDKSGLPSDRFSAERTGGSVSTLTIQRTQQEDSAVYLCASSLASGRGSTDTQYFGPGTRLTVL.

The chain recombines TRBV28 with TRBJ2-2; 12 positions match TRBD2. Germline trimming cut 2 bases from V and 8 bases from J; bases unmatched to any gene: 12. The CDR3 covers 18 residues. CDR1 MDHEN and CDR2 SYDVKM come from the germline V gene. This CDR3 reads CASSLLSSGRALGGELFF. CDR3 coding DNA: TGTGCCAGCAGTTTACTGTCTAGCGGGAGGGCTTTGGGAGGGGAGCTGTTTTTT. The entire variable domain, with the rest obtained from reference TRBV28 and TRBJ2-2, is as follows: DVKVTQSSRYLVKRTGEKVFLECVQDMDHENMFWYRQDPGLGLRLIYFSYDVKMKEKGDIPEGYSVSREKKERFSLILESASTNQTSMYLCASSLLSSGRALGGELFFGEGSRLTVL.

Remarks on this clone: Just one base apart from a much larger clone, this may be a read error. The chain carries TRBV5-4 and TRBJ2-1; TRBD2 is a possible D gene (5 bases). This CDR3 spans 17 amino acids. Germline lookup yields CDR1 SGHNT and CDR2 YYREEE (reference sequence). V lost 4 bases to trimming and J lost 2 bases, with 19 bases between them. CDR3 sequence reads: CASSQDGSSPTYNEQFF. Written as DNA, the CDR3 is TGTGCCAGCAGCCAAGATGGGTCTAGCCCCACCTACAATGAGCAGTTCTTC.

Note on this clone: It is likely a read error, because the conserved phenylalanine at the end of the CDR3 is missing. The chain combines TRBV4-3 with TRBJ2-7; D is unresolved. The CDR3 has 16 amino acids. Per germline, CDR1 LGHNA and CDR2 YSLEER. CDR3 DNA: TGCGCCAGCAGCCAAGCTCAGCCAGCTTTAACCTACAAGCAGTACCTC. Translating it yields CASSQAQPALTYKQYL.

This clone ranks as medium-sized. The chain has TRBV9 and TRBJ1-2; no clear D gene. This CDR3 is 12 amino acids long. The ends were cut back, 4 bases at V and 8 bases at J, with 12 bases in the middle. Germline V gene lookup returns CDR1 SGDLS and CDR2 YYNGEE. The CDR3 DNA is TGTGCCAGCAGCCCCAGTTTCAGCGGCTACACCTTC. Its translation is CASSPSFSGYTF.